This TCR beta chain was obtained from a study of beta chain features in type 1 diabetes. Staining for CD45RO/CCR7/CD25/CD127/CD95/CD27 allowed sorting of CD4+ naive, central memory, regulatory and stem cell-like memory cells. This clone turned up a few times. J was trimmed by 4 bases and V by 5 bases; bases with no gene match: 10. This CDR3 has 16 residues. CDR1 SGHTA and CDR2 FQGNSA come from the germline V gene. Every isolated RNA sample was fully reverse transcribed, so sequencing captured expressed TCRB transcripts. Method: immunoSEQ multiplex PCR; TCRdb's copy keeps in-frame clones and lacks some. The sample carries 140,000 to 150,000 clones, less than 11% recorded once.

The chain carries TRBV7-2 and TRBJ1-2, with 10 bases that match TRBD1. Sequencing was done on a sample of naive CD4+ T cells from blood. This clonotype originated in a young man in good health. For the CDR3, the DNA is TGTGCCAGCAGCCCTCCTTTAGGACAGGGGGTCTATGGCTACACCTTC. This sequence encodes CASSPPLGQGVYGYTF. Full variable domain (outside the CDR3, taken from reference TRBV7-2 and TRBJ1-2): GAGVSQSPSNKVTEKGKDVELRCDPISGHTALYWYRQSLGQGLEFLIYFQGNSAPDKSGLPSDRFSAERTGGSVSTLTIQRTQQEDSAVYLCASSPPLGQGVYGYTFGSGTRLTVV.